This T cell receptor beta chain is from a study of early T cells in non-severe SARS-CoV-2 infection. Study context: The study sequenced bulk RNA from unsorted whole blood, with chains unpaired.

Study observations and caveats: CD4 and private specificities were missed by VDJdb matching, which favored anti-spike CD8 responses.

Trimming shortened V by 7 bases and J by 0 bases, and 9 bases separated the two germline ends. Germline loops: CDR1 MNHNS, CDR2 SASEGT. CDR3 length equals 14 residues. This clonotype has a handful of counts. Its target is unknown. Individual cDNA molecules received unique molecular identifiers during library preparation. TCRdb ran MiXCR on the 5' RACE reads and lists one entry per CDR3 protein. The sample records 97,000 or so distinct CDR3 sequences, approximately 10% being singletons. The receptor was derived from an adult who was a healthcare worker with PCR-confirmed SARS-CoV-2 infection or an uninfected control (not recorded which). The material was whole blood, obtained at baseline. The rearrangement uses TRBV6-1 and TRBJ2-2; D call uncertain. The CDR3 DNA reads TGTGCCAGCAAAAACAGCGCGAACACCGGGGAGCTGTTTTTT. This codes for CASKNSANTGELFF.